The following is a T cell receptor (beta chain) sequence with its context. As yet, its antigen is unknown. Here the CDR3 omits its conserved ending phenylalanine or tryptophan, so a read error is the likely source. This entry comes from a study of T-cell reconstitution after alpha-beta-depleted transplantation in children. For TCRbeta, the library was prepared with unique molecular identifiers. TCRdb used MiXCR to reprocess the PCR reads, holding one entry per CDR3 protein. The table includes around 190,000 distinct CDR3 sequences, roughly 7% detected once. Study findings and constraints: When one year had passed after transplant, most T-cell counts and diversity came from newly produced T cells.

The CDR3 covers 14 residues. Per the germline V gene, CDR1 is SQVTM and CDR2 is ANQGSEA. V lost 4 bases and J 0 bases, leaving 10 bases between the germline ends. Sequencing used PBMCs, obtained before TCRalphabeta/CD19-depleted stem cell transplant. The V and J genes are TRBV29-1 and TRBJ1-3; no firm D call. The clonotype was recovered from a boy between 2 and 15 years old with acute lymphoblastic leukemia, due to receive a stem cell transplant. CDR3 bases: TGCAGCGTTGGGGCGAGTCGCTCTGGAAACACCATATATTCT. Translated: CSVGASRSGNTIYS.